The rows below give T cell receptor beta chains drawn from one sample of a study of blood T cells in healthy people across ages. TCRdb called the 5' RACE reads again in MiXCR, with one record for every CDR3 protein. The sample includes around 900,000 distinct CDR3 sequences, roughly half seen only once; the top ten take 20% to 25%. The sequencing input was blood. The receptors originated from a woman aged 55-75 years in good health. Both conserved end residues are part of each CDR3. The order of the fields is clone size, J gene, V gene, D gene, CDR3 DNA, CDR3 protein. A D gene is named only where the DNA matches it firmly. Size tells how often a clone was seen (once, few, many) or the class of an expanded clone, and some rows leave it out.

>few|TRBJ1-2|TRBV12-3/TRBV12-4|TRBD1
TGTGCCAGCAGGCGACAGGGGGAGAACTATGGCTACACCTTC
CASRRQGENYGYTF
>-|TRBJ2-3|TRBV6-2/TRBV6-3|-
TGTGCCAGCAGCAAAGCCTTGGGACACCGCACAGATACGCAGTATTTT
CASSKALGHRTDTQYF
>-|TRBJ2-7|TRBV2|TRBD2
TGTGCCAGCATGACTAGCGGGAGGCGGAGCTCCTACGAGCAGTACTTC
CASMTSGRRSSYEQYF
>-|TRBJ2-7|TRBV7-2|-
TGTGCCAGCCTCCCCGAGACAGATCGCCGGCAGTACTTC
CASLPETDRRQYF
>once|TRBJ2-1|TRBV15|-
TGTGCCACCAGGCGGGCCACCTACAATGAGCAGTTCTTC
CATRRATYNEQFF
>few|TRBJ2-7|TRBV7-8|-
TGTGCCAGCAGCTTTACTGCAGACGAGCAGTACTTC
CASSFTADEQYF
>-|TRBJ2-5|TRBV20-1|-
TGCAGTGCCAAACAGGGAAGGCAAGAGACCCAGTACTTC
CSAKQGRQETQYF
>-|TRBJ2-5|TRBV15|-
TGTGCCACCAGCAGAGCAGGAGAGACCCAGTACTTC
CATSRAGETQYF
>few|TRBJ1-1|TRBV20-1|-
TGCAGTGCTCTAAGGGCGAATAGGCCTGAAGCTTTCTTT
CSALRANRPEAFF
>-|TRBJ2-7|TRBV12-3/TRBV12-4|-
TGTGCCAGCAGTTTAGGTGTGGGGCCGAGCTCCTACAATGAGCAGTACTTC
CASSLGVGPSSYNEQYF
>-|TRBJ2-7|TRBV28|TRBD2
TGTGCCAGCAGGAGGGGACTAGCGGTTGGCTACGAGCAGTACTTC
CASRRGLAVGYEQYF
>-|TRBJ2-1|TRBV6-5|-
TGTGCCAGCAGTTACCAACCGTCACAGTCCTACAATGAGCAGTTCTTC
CASSYQPSQSYNEQFF
>-|TRBJ2-2|TRBV29-1|TRBD2
TGCAGCGTTGCCCTAGCGGTCGGGGAGCTGTTTTTT
CSVALAVGELFF
>-|TRBJ2-1|TRBV12-3/TRBV12-4|-
TGTGCCAGCAGTTTAAGGGCACTCGGTCCGCAAGAGCAGTTCTTC
CASSLRALGPQEQFF
>-|TRBJ2-7|TRBV28|-
TGTGCCAGCAGTTTGTGGCAGGGGCGCTACGAGCAGTACTTC
CASSLWQGRYEQYF
>-|TRBJ2-7|TRBV12-3/TRBV12-4|TRBD2
TGTGCCAGCAGTTTATCGACTAGCGGGAGGAAAGCCTACGAGCAGTACTTC
CASSLSTSGRKAYEQYF
>-|TRBJ2-5|TRBV28|-
TGTGCCAGCGAGAGTAGTCGGGAGACCCAGTACTTC
CASESSRETQYF
>-|TRBJ2-7|TRBV7-9|-
TGTGCCAGCAGCTTAGTCCAGGGACTGTACTACGAGCAGTACTTC
CASSLVQGLYYEQYF
>-|TRBJ2-3|TRBV4-1|-
TGCGCCAGCAGTCACGTCGGCTTAGATACGCAGTATTTT
CASSHVGLDTQYF